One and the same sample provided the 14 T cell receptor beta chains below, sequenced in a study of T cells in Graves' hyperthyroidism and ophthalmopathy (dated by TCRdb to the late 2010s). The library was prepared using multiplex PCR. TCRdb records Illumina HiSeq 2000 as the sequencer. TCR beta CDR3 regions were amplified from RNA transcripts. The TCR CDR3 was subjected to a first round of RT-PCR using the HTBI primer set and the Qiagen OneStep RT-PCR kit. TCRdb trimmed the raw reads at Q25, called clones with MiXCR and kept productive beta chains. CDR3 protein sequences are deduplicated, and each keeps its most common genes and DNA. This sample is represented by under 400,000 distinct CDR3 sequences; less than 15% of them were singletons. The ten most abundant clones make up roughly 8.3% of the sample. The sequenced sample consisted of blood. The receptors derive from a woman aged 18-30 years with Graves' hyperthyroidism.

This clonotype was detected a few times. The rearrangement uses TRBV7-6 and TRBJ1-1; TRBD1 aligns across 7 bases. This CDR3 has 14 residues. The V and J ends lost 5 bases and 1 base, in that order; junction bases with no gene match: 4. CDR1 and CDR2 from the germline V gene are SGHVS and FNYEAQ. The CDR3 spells CASSLRGPNTEAFF. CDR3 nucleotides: TGTGCCAGCAGCCTGAGGGGGCCGAACACTGAAGCTTTCTTT.

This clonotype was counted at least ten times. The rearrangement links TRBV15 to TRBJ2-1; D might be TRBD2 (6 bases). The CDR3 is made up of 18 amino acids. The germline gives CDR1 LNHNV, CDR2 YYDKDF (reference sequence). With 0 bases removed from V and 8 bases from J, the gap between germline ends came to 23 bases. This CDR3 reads CATSRDGRWREPTDEQFF. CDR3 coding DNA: TGTGCCACCAGCAGAGATGGAAGGTGGAGGGAGCCAACGGATGAGCAGTTCTTC.

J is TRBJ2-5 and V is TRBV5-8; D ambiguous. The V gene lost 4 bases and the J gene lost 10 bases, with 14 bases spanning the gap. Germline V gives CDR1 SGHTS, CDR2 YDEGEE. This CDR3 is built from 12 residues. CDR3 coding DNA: TGTGCCAGCAGCCCGACGGCTATTATCCAGTACTTC. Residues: CASSPTAIIQYF.

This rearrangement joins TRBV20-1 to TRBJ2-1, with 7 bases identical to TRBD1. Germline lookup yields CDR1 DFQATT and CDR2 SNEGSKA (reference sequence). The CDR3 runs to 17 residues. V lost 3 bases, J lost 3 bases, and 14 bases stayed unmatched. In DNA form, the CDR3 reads TGCAGTGCTAGCCCCATCACCAGACAGGGTCTCTACAATGAGCAGTTCTTC. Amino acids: CSASPITRQGLYNEQFF.

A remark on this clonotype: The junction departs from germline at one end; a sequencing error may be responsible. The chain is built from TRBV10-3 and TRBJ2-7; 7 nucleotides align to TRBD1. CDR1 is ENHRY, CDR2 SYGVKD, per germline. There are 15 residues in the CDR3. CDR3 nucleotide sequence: TGTGCCAGCAGTGAGTCGACGGGACAGACCTACGAGCAGTACTTC. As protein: CASSESTGQTYEQYF.

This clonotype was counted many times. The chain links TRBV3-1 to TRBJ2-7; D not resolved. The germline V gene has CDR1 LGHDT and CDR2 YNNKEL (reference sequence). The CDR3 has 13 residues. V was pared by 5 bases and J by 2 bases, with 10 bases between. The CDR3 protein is CASSTHWAYEQYF. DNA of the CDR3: TGTGCCAGCAGCACGCATTGGGCCTACGAGCAGTACTTC.

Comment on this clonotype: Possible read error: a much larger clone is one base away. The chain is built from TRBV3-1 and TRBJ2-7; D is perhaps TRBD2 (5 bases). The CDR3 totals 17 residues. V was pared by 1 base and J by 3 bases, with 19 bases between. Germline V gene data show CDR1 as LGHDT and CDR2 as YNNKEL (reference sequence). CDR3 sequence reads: CASSQAPTGNRVYEQYF. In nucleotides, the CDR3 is TGTGCCAGCAGCCAAGCTCCCACGGGGAACCGAGTCTACGAGCAGTACTTC.

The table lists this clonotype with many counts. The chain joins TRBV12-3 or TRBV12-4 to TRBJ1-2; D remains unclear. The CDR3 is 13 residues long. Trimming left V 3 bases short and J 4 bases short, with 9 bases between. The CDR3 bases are TGTGCCAGCAGTTTTGGAGACACCTATGGCTACACCTTC. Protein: CASSFGDTYGYTF.

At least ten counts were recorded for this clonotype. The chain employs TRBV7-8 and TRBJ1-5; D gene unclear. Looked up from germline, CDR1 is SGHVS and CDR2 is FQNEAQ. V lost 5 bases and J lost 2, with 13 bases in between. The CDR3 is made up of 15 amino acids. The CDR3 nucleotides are TGTGCCAGCAGCGTGGGGATTTTTGGCAATCAGCCCCAGCATTTT. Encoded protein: CASSVGIFGNQPQHF.

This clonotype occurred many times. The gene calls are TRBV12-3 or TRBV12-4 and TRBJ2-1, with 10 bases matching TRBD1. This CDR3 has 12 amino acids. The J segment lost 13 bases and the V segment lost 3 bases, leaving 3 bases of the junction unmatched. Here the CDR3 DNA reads TGTGCCAGCAGTTTCCGGGACAGGGGCCAGTTCTTC. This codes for CASSFRDRGQFF.

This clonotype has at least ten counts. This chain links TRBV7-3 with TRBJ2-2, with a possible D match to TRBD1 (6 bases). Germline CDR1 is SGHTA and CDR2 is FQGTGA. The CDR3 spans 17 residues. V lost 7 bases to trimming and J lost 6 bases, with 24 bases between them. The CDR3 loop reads CASTAIRGREGAGELFF. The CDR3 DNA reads TGTGCCAGCACCGCGATAAGGGGGAGAGAAGGAGCCGGGGAGCTGTTTTTT.

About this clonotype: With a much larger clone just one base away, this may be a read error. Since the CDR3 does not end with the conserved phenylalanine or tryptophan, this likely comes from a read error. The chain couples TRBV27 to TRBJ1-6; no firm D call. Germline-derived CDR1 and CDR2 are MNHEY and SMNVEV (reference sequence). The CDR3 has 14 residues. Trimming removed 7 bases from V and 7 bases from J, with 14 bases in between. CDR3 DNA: TGTGCCAGCACCACGGTGGGGTCAAATTCACCCCTCCACCTT. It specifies CASTTVGSNSPLHL.

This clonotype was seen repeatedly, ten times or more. CDR3 sequence: CASSVILAGSYNEQFF. DNA for the CDR3: TGTGCCAGCAGCGTAATTTTAGCGGGGTCTTACAATGAGCAGTTCTTC. The chain employs TRBV11-2 and TRBJ2-1; 8 bases are shared with TRBD2. This CDR3 is built from 16 residues. The junction had 10 bases not matched to a gene; V was cut back by 5 bases and J by 4 bases. Germline V gene data show CDR1 as SGHAT and CDR2 as FQNNGV.

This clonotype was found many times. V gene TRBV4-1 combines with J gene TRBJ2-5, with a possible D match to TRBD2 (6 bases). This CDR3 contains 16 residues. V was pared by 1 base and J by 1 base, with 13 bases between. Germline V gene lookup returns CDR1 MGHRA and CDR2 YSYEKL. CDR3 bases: TGCGCCAGCAGCCAAGGGGGTAGCGGAATCCAAGAGACCCAGTACTTC. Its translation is CASSQGGSGIQETQYF.